The 13 T cell receptor beta chains presented below share a single source sample, sequenced in a study of beta chain features in type 1 diabetes. Every bit of the isolated RNA underwent reverse transcription, so sequencing read expressed TCRB transcripts. Clones were sequenced by immunoSEQ multiplex PCR, and TCRdb holds only the in-frame ones, with some missing. The sample lists around 650,000 clones, 9.5% to 15% occurring once. Study-wide findings and caveats: Shorter TCRB CDR3s, moderately but significantly so, marked every one of the four CD4+ subsets in Type 1 diabetes patients.

No antigens are known for them. The sequencing sample was made of naive CD4+ T cells from blood. Receptor source: a man aged 30 to 39 with type 1 diabetes.

Details on this clone: In the same sample, other DNA sequences code for this CDR3. The rearrangement joins TRBV12-5 to TRBJ2-5, with no clear D. This CDR3 contains 11 residues. Germline V gene sequence: CDR1 LGHNT, CDR2 FRNRAP. V was trimmed by 3 bases and J by 2 bases, leaving 1 base between them. CDR3 nucleotides: TGTGCTAGTGGTTTACAAGAGACCCAGTACTTC. Its protein product is CASGLQETQYF.

The rearrangement uses TRBV2 and TRBJ2-7; the match to TRBD1 covers 7 bases. This CDR3 contains 12 residues. CDR1 is SNHLY, CDR2 FYNNEI, per germline. With 5 bases clipped from V and 7 bases from J, the junction kept 5 bases outside the gene matches. CDR3 DNA sequence: TGTGCCAGCAGTACGACAGGGAATGAGCAGTACTTC. Residues: CASSTTGNEQYF.

The genes are TRBV6-5 and TRBJ2-3, with D possibly matching TRBD2 (5 bases). In germline, CDR1 is MNHEY, CDR2 SVGAGI. Trimming took off 0 bases at V and 1 base at J, with 11 bases between the two ends. The CDR3 extends over 16 amino acids. CDR3 bases: TGTGCCAGCAGTTACTCCGGTCTGGGAGGCACAGATACGCAGTATTTT. Translating it yields CASSYSGLGGTDTQYF.

This clone turned up a few times. This sequence joins TRBV7-2 and TRBJ2-3; 9 nucleotides align to TRBD1. This CDR3 is built from 16 residues. Germline loops: CDR1 SGHTA, CDR2 FQGNSA. The V gene end was trimmed by 5 bases and the J gene end by 5 bases; junction bases not matched to a gene: 11. This CDR3 is CASSPTPGQGGDTQYF. CDR3 in DNA: TGTGCCAGCAGCCCAACCCCGGGACAGGGAGGAGATACGCAGTATTTT.

The chain has TRBV4-1 and TRBJ2-7; the match to TRBD1 covers 9 bases. This CDR3 region has 17 residues. Germline assignment: CDR1 MGHRA and CDR2 YSYEKL. Germline trimming cut 1 base from V and 5 bases from J; bases unmatched to any gene: 12. The chain's CDR3 is CASSQATIRDRDNEQYF. CDR3 coding DNA: TGCGCCAGCAGCCAAGCCACAATTCGGGACAGGGACAACGAGCAGTACTTC.

This clone has just a few counts. The V call is TRBV18, the J call TRBJ1-3; D is perhaps TRBD1 (5 bases). The CDR3 is 14 residues long. Per the germline V gene, CDR1 is KGHSH and CDR2 is LQKENI. The ends were cut back, 6 bases at V and 0 bases at J, with 9 bases in the middle. The CDR3 loop is CASSPDSSGNTIYF. Here the CDR3 DNA reads TGTGCCAGCTCGCCAGACAGCTCTGGAAACACCATATATTTT. The variable domain in full, completed from reference TRBV18 and TRBJ1-3, reads NAGVMQNPRHLVRRRGQEARLRCSPMKGHSHVYWYRQLPEEGLKFMVYLQKENIIDESGMPKERFSAEFPKEGPSILRIQQVVRGDSAAYFCASSPDSSGNTIYFGEGSWLTVV.

This chain joins TRBV7-2 and TRBJ2-7; a weak D match, TRBD2 (5 bases). Germline-derived CDR1 and CDR2 are SGHTA and FQGNSA. CDR3 length equals 15 residues. Trimming removed 0 bases at V and 2 bases at J, with 11 bases between. CDR3 amino acids: CASSLASVTTYEQYF. The CDR3 nucleotides are TGTGCCAGCAGCTTAGCTAGCGTCACCACCTACGAGCAGTACTTC.

This clone was recorded a few times. The rearrangement joins TRBV2 to TRBJ2-1; TRBD2 might be the D (6 bases). Germline CDR1 is SNHLY and CDR2 is FYNNEI. The CDR3 is made up of 12 amino acids. Trimming left V 8 bases short and J 4 bases short, with 9 bases between. The CDR3 region has the DNA TGTGCCAGCGGGACTTTTTACAATGAGCAGTTCTTC. Protein: CASGTFYNEQFF.

This clone was detected a few times. The rearrangement joins TRBV6-5 to TRBJ2-3; perhaps TRBD2 as D (5 bases). CDR3 size: 14 residues. The germline V gene has CDR1 MNHEY and CDR2 SVGAGI. Trimming cost V 6 bases and J 0 bases, with 10 bases left between them. In DNA form, the CDR3 reads TGTGCCAGCAGCGTAGCGTTCAGCACAGATACGCAGTATTTT. Translating gives CASSVAFSTDTQYF.

The chain couples TRBV29-1 to TRBJ1-1; D not resolved. The germline gives CDR1 SQVTM, CDR2 ANQGSEA. Trimming took 7 bases from V and 0 from J, leaving 12 bases between them. This CDR3 region has 13 residues. The CDR3: CSAGRTVNTEAFF. The DNA for the CDR3 is TGCAGCGCCGGGAGGACGGTGAACACTGAAGCTTTCTTT.

This clone was seen more than once but under ten times. V usage is TRBV4-3 and J usage is TRBJ1-4; 9 bases are a match to TRBD1. After removal of 4 bases from V and 8 bases from J, the junction contained 14 bases not matched to a gene. CDR3 length: 17 amino acids. Germline loops: CDR1 LGHNA, CDR2 YSLEER. CDR3 amino acids: CASSLRSLGQGDEKLFF. CDR3 bases: TGCGCCAGCAGCCTGCGGTCGCTGGGACAGGGTGACGAAAAACTGTTTTTT.

This clone was observed a few times. In DNA form, the CDR3 reads TGTGCCAGCAGCCAAGCAGGGGGACGTATCAACACTGAAGCTTTCTTT. Its protein product is CASSQAGGRINTEAFF. V and J are TRBV14 and TRBJ1-1; 7 bases match TRBD1. Germline values: CDR1 SGHDN, CDR2 FVKESK. The junction had 7 bases not matched to a gene; V was cut back by 1 base and J by 2 bases. This CDR3 spans 16 amino acids.

V gene TRBV7-6 combines with J gene TRBJ2-3; D ambiguous. Germline values: CDR1 SGHVS, CDR2 FNYEAQ. V lost 4 bases and J lost 4, with 15 bases in between. The CDR3 runs to 15 residues. CDR3 residues: CASSSYLAGADTQYF. The CDR3 DNA sequence: TGTGCCAGCAGCTCGTACTTAGCTGGGGCAGATACGCAGTATTTT.